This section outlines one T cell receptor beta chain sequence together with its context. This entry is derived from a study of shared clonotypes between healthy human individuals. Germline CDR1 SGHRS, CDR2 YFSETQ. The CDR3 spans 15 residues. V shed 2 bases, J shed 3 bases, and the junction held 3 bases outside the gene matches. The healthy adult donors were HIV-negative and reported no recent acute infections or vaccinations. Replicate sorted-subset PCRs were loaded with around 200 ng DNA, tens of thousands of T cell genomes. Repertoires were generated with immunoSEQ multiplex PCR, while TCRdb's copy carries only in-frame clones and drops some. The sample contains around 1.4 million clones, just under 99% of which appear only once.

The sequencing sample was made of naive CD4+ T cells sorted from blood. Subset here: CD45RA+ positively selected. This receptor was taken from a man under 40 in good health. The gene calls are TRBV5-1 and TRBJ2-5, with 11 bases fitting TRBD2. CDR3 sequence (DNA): TGCGCCAGCAGCTTTGAACTAGCGGGAGAAGAGACCCAGTACTTC. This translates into CASSFELAGEETQYF.